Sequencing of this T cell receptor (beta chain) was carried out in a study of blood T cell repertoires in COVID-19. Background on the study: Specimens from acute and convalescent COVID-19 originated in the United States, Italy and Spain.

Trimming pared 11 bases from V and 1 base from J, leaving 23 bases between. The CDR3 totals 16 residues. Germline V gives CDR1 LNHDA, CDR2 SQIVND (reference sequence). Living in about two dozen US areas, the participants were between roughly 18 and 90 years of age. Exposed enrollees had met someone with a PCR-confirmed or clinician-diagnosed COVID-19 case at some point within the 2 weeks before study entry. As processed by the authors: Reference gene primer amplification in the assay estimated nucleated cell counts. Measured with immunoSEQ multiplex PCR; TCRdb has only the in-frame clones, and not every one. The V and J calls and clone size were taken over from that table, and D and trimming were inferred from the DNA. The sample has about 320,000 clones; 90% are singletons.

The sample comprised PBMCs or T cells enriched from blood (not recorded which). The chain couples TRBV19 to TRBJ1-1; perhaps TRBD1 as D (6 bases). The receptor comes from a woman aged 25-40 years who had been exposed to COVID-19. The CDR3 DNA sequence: TGTGCCTGTGAAAACAAGGGGGACACCTGGAACACTGAAGCTTTCTTT. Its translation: CACENKGDTWNTEAFF.